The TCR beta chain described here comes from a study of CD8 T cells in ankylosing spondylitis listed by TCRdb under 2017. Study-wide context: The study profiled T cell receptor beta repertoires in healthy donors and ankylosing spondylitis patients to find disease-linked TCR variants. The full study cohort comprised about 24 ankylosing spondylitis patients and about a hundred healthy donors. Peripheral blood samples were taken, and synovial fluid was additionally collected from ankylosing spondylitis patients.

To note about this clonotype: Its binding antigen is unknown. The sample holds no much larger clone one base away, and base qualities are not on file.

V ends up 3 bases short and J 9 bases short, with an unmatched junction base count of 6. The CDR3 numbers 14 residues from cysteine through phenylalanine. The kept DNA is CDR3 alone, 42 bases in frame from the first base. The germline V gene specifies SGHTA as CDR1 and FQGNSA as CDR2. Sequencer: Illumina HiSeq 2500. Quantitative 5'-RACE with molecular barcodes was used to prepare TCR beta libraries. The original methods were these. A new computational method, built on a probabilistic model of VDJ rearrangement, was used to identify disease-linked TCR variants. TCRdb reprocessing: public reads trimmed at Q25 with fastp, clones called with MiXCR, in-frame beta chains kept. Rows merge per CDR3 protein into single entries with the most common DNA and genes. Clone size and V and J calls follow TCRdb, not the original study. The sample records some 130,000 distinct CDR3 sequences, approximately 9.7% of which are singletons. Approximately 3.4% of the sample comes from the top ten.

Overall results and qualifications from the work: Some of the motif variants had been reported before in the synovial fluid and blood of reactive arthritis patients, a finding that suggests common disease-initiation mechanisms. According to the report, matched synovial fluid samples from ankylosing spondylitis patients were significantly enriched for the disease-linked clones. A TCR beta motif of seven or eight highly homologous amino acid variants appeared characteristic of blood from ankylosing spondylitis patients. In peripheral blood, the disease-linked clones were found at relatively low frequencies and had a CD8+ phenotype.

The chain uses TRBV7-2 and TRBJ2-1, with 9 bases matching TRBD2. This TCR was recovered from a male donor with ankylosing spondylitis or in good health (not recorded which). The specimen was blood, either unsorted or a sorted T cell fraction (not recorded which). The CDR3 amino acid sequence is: CASSFGNSGSEQFF. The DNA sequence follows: TGTGCCAGCAGCTTTGGTAATAGCGGGAGTGAGCAGTTCTTC.